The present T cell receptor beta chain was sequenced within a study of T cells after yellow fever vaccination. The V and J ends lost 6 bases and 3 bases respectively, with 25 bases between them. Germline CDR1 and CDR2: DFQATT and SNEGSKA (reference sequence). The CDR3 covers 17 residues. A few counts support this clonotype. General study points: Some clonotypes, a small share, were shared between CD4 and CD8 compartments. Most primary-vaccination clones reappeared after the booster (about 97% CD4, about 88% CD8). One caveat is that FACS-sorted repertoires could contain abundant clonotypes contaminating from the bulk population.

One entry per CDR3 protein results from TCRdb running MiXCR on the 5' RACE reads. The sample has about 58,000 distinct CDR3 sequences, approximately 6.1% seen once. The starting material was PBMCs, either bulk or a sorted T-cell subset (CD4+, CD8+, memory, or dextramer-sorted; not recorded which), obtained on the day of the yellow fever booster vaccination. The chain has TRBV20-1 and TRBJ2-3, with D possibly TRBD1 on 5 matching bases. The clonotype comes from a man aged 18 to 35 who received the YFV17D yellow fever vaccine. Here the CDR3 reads CSANPAKGKDRTDTQYF. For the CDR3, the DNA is TGCAGTGCCAATCCGGCCAAGGGGAAGGATAGAACAGATACGCAGTATTTT.